This TCR beta chain was documented in a study of blood T cell repertoires in COVID-19. Background on the study: COVID-19 samples from acute and convalescent phases originated in the United States, Italy and Spain.

The CDR3 extends over 14 amino acids. Germline V gives CDR1 SEHNR, CDR2 FQNEAQ (reference sequence). Deletions cut 1 base from V and 6 bases from J, with 10 bases between. Repertoires were generated with immunoSEQ multiplex PCR, while TCRdb's copy carries only in-frame clones and drops some. The sample holds 300,000 to 350,000 clones, over 85% seen once. Recovery among Cohort 3 donors was established by two negative PCRs, clearance, or symptom resolution. Source material: PBMCs or T cells enriched from blood (not recorded which). This sequence originates from a woman aged 30 to 39 who had recovered from COVID-19. The V call is TRBV7-9, the J call TRBJ1-3; no firm D call. CDR3 bases: TGTGCCAGCAGCTTAGTCTCCCGAGAAAACACCATATATTTT. Translation gives CASSLVSRENTIYF.